This T cell receptor beta chain was retrieved from a study of blood T cell repertoires in COVID-19. Study-level information: PBMCs, B-cell-depleted T cells, or T cells provided the cDNA or gDNA that made up the material.

V was pared by 1 base and J by 5 bases, with 8 bases of the junction left unmatched. The CDR3 loop spans 16 amino acids. Per the germline V gene, CDR1 is LGHDT and CDR2 is YNNKEL (reference sequence). Authors' data handling: Counts of nucleated cells, estimated from reference gene primer amplification, were obtained. Clones were read by immunoSEQ multiplex PCR, and TCRdb kept only the in-frame ones, dropping some. Clone size and V and J calls were adopted from that table, with D and trimming inferred from the DNA. Altogether fewer than 250,000 clones are present, around four fifths being singletons, with the ten largest covering about 20%.

The chain combines TRBV3-1 (or the pseudogene TRBV3-2) with TRBJ2-1; 7 bases are shared with TRBD2. The sample taken for sequencing was peripheral blood. This clonotype was sampled from a human donor in a cohort sampled during active COVID-19. The CDR3 sequence is CASSQVSAGVDNEQFF. The CDR3 nucleotides are TGTGCCAGCAGCCAAGTTTCTGCGGGGGTGGACAATGAGCAGTTCTTC.